This T cell receptor beta chain was sequenced during a study of blood T cell repertoires in COVID-19. The overall study: COVID-19 samples, acute and convalescent, were from the United States, Italy and Spain. Nucleic acid was either cDNA or gDNA, and it came from T cells, B-cell-depleted T cells, or PBMCs.

The V and J ends lost 5 bases and 2 bases respectively, with 10 bases between them. CDR3 length: 14 residues. CDR1 and CDR2 from the germline V gene are MNHEY and SMNVEV (reference sequence). Per the original methods: Reference gene primer amplification gave estimated nucleated cell counts. Here immunoSEQ multiplex PCR was the method, and the copy in TCRdb shows in-frame clones only, minus some. D and trimming come from the DNA, and the V and J calls and clone size come from that table. The sample lists some 270,000 clones, around 91% occurring once. Seattle's cohort entered during active infection and was followed longitudinally.

Sequenced sample: peripheral blood. This rearrangement joins TRBV27 to TRBJ1-5; D possibly corresponds to TRBD1 (6 bases). The TCR sequence derives from a woman aged 60-75 years with COVID-19, enrolled during active disease. CDR3 nucleotide sequence: TGTGCCAGCAGTCTCCGACAGGGCAATCAGCCCCAGCATTTT. It codes for CASSLRQGNQPQHF.